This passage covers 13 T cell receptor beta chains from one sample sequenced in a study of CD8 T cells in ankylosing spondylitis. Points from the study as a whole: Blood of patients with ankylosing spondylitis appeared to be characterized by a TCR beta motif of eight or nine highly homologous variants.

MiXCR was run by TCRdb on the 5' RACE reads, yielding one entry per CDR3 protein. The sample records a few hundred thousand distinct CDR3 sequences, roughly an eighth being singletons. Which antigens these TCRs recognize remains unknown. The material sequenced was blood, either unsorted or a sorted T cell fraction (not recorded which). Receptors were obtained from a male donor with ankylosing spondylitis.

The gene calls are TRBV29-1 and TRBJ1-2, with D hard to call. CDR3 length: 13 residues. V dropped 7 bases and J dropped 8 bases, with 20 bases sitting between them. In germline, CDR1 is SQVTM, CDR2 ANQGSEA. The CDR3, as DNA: TGCAGCGCACCCGGACTGGATCTGGAGGGCTACACCTTC. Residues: CSAPGLDLEGYTF.

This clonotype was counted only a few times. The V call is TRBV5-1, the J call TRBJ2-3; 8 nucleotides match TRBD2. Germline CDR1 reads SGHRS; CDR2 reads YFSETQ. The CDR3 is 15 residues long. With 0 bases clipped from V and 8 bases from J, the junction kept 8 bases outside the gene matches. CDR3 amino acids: CASSLAAREDSTQYF. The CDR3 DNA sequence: TGCGCCAGCAGCTTGGCCGCGCGGGAGGATAGTACGCAGTATTTT.

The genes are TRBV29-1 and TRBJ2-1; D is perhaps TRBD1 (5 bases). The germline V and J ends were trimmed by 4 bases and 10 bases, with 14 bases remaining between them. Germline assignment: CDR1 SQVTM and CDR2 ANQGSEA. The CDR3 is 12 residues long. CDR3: CSVVGAVREQFF. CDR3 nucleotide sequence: TGCAGCGTTGTAGGGGCGGTAAGGGAGCAGTTCTTC.

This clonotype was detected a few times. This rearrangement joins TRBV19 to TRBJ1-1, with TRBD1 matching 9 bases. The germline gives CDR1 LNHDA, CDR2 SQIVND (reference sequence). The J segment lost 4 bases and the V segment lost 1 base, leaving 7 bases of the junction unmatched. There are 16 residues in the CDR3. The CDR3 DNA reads TGTGCCAGTAGTATAGGGAGGGACAGGGACATCACTGAAGCTTTCTTT. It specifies CASSIGRDRDITEAFF.

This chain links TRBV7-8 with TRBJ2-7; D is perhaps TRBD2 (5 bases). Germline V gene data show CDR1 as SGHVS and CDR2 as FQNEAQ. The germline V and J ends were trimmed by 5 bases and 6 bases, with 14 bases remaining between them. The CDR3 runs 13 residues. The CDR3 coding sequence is TGTGCCAGCAGCCAGATGATTGAGGGCGAGCAGTACTTC. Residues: CASSQMIEGEQYF.

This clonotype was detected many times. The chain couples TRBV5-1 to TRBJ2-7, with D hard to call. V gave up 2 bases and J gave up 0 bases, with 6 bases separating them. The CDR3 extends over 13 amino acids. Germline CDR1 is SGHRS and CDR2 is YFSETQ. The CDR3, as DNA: TGCGCCAGCAGCTTACCTAGCTCCTACGAGCAGTACTTC. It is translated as CASSLPSSYEQYF. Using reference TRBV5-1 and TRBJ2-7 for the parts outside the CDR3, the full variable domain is KAGVTQTPRYLIKTRGQQVTLSCSPISGHRSVSWYQQTPGQGLQFLFEYFSETQRNKGNFPGRFSGRQFSNSRSEMNVSTLELGDSALYLCASSLPSSYEQYFGPGTRLTVT.

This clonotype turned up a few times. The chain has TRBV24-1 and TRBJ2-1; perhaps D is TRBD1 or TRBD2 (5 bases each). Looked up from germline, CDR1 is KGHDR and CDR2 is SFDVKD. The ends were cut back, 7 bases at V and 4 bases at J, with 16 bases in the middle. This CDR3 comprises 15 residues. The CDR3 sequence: CATRPGRARYNEQFF. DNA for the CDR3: TGTGCCACCAGGCCGGGGCGGGCCCGTTACAATGAGCAGTTCTTC.

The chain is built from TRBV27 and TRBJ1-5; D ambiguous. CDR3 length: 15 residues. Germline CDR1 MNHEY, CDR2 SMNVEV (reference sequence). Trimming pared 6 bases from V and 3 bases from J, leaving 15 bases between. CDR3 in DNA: TGTGCCAGCAGCCTCACCTGGCAGGTCAATCAGCCCCAGCATTTT. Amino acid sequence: CASSLTWQVNQPQHF.

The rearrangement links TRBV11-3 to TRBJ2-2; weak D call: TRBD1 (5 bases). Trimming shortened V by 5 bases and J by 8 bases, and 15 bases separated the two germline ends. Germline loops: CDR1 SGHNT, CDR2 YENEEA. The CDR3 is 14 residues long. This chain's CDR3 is CASSASLGPGELFF. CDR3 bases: TGTGCCAGCAGCGCATCGCTGGGGCCTGGGGAGCTGTTTTTT.

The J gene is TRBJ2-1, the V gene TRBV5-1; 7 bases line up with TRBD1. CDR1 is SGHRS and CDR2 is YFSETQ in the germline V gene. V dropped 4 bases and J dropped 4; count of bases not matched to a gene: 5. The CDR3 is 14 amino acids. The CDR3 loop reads CASSTGTEYNEQFF. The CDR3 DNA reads TGCGCCAGCAGCACCGGGACAGAGTACAATGAGCAGTTCTTC.

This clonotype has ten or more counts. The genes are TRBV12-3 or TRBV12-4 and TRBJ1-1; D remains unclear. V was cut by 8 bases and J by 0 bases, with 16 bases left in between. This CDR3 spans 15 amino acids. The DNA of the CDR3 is TGTGCCAGCCGCCCCCGCCCGGAAATGAACACTGAAGCTTTCTTT. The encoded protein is CASRPRPEMNTEAFF.

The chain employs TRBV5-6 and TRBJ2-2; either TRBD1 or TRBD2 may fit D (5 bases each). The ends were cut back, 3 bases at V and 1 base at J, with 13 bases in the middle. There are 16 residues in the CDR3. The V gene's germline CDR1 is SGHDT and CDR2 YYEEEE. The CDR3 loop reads CASSSSGTRNTGELFF. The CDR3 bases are TGTGCCAGCAGCTCGTCAGGGACCAGGAACACCGGGGAGCTGTTTTTT.

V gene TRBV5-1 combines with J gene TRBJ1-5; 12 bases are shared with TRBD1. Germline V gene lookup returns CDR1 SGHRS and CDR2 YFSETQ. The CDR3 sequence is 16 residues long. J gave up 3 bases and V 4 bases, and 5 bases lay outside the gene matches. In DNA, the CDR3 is TGCGCCAGCAGCCCGGGGACAGGGGGCCCCAATCAGCCCCAGCATTTT. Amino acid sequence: CASSPGTGGPNQPQHF.